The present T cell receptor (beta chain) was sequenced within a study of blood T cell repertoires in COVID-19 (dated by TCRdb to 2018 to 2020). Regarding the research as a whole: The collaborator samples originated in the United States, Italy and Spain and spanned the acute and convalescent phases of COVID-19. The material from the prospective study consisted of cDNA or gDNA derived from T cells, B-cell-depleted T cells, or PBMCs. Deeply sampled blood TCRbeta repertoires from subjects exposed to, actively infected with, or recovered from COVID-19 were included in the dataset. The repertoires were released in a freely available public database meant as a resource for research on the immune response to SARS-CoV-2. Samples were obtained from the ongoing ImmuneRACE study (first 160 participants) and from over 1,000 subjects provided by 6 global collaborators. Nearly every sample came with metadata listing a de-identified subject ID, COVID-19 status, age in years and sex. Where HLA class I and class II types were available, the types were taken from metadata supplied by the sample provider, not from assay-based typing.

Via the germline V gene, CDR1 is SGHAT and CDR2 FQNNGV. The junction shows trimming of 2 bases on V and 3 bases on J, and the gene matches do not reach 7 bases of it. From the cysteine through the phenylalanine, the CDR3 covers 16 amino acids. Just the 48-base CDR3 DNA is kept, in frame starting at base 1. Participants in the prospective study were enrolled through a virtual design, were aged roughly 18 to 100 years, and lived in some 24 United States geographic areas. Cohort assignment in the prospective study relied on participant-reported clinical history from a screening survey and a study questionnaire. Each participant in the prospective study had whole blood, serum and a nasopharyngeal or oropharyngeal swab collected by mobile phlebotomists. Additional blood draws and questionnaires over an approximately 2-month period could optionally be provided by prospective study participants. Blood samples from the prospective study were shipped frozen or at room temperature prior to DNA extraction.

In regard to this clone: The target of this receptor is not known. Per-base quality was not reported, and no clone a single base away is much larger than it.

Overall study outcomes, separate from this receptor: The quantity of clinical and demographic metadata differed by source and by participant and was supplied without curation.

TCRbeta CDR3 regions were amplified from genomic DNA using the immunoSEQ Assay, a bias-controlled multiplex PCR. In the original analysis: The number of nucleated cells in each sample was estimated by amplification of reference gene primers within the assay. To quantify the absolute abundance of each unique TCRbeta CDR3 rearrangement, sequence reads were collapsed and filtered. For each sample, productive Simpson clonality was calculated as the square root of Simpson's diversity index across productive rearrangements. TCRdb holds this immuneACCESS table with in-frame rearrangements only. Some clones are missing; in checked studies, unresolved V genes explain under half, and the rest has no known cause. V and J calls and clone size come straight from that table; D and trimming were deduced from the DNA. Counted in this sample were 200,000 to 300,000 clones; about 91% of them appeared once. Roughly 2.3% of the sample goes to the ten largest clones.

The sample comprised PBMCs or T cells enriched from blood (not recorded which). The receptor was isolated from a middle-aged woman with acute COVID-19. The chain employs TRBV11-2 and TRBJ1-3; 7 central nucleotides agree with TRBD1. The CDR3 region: CASSLYTGAVGNTIYF. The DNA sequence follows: TGTGCCAGCAGCTTATATACAGGGGCGGTTGGAAACACCATATATTTT.